This T cell receptor (beta chain) was recovered during a study of regulatory T cells in long-lasting Graves disease. In building TCR beta libraries, iRepertoire HTBI primers were used together with Arm-PCR of CDR3 regions. From the multiplex PCR reads, TCRdb called clonotypes with MiXCR, one entry per CDR3 protein. The table has 350,000 to 550,000 distinct CDR3 sequences, about 15% seen once. The sample's time point: newly diagnosed GD, antithyroid drugs for less than 3 months. Following extraction of RNA from PBMCs, that RNA was used to make the TCR library. The data were also submitted as part of a second study, on T cells in Graves' hyperthyroidism and ophthalmopathy.

Sequenced material: peripheral blood mononuclear cells (PBMCs), taken at new diagnosis, from a patient treated with antithyroid drugs. The clonotype originates from a woman aged 25 to 39 with Graves disease.

The CDR3 nucleotides are TGCGCCAGCAGCCAAGTCGGGGGGGGGTCCTACGAGCAGTACTTC. It yields the protein CASSQVGGGSYEQYF. The rearrangement joins TRBV4-1 to TRBJ2-7; 8 bases are a match to TRBD2. Trimming removed 1 base from V and 1 base from J; junction bases left unmatched: 3. This CDR3 spans 15 amino acids. In germline, CDR1 is MGHRA, CDR2 YSYEKL.